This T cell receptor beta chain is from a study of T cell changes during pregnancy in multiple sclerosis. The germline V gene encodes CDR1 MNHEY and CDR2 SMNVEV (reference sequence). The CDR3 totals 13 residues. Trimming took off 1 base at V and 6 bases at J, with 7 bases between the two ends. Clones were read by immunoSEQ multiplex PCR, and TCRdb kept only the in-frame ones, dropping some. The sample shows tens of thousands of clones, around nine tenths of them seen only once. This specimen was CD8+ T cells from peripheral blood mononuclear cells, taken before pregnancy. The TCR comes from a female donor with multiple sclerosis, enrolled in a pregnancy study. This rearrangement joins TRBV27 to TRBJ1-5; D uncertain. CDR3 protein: CASSLLGSQPQHF. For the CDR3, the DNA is TGTGCCAGCAGTTTATTGGGGAGTCAGCCCCAGCATTTT.